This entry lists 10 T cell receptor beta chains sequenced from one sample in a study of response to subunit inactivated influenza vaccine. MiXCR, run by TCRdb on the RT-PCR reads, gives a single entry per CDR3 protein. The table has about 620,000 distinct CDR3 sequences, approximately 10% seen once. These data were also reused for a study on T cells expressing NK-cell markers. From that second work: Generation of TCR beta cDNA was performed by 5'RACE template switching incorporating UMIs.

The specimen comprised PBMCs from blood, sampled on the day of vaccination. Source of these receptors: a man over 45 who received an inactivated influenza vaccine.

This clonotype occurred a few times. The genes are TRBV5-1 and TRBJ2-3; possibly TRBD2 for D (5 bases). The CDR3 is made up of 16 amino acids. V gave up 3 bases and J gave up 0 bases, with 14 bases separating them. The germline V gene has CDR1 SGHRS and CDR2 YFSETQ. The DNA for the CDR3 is TGCGCCAGCAGCTCCCTCGGGCGGGCTAGCACAGATACGCAGTATTTT. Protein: CASSSLGRASTDTQYF. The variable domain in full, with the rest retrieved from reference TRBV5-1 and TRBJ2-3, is KAGVTQTPRYLIKTRGQQVTLSCSPISGHRSVSWYQQTPGQGLQFLFEYFSETQRNKGNFPGRFSGRQFSNSRSEMNVSTLELGDSALYLCASSSLGRASTDTQYFGPGTRLTVL.

The CDR3 sequence: CSARATVGNEQFF. DNA of the CDR3: TGCAGTGCTAGAGCTACAGTCGGCAATGAGCAGTTCTTC. J is TRBJ2-1 and V is TRBV20-1, with D hard to call. The CDR3 has 13 amino acids. CDR1 is DFQATT and CDR2 is SNEGSKA in the germline V gene (reference sequence). V dropped 1 base and J dropped 6 bases, with 10 bases sitting between them.

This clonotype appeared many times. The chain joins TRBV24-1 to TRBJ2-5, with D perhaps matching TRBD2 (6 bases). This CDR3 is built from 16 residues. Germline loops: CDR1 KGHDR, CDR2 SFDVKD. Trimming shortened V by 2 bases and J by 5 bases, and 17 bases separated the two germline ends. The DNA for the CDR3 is TGTGCCACCAGTGATTCCTCTTTTAGGGCGGGGGAGACCCAGTACTTC. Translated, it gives CATSDSSFRAGETQYF.

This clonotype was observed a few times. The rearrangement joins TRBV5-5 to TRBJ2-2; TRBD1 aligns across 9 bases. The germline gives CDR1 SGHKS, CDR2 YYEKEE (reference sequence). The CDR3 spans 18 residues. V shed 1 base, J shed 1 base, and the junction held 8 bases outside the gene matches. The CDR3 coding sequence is TGTGCCAGCAGCTTGTTTATGGTGGGACAGGGGAACACCGGGGAGCTGTTTTTT. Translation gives CASSLFMVGQGNTGELFF.

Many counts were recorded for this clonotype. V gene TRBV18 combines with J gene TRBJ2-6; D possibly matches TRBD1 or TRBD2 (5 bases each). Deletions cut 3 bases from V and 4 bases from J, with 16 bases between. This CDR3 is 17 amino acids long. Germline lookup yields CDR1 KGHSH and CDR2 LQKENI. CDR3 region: CASSPRGTGVGANVLTF. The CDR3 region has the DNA TGTGCCAGCTCACCGCGAGGGACCGGGGTCGGGGCCAACGTCCTGACTTTC.

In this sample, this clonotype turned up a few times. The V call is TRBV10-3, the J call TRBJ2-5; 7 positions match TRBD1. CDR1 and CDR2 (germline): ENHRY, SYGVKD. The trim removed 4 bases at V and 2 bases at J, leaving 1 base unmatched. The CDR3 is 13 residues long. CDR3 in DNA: TGTGCCATCAGTGTGGGACAGCAAGAGACCCAGTACTTC. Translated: CAISVGQQETQYF.

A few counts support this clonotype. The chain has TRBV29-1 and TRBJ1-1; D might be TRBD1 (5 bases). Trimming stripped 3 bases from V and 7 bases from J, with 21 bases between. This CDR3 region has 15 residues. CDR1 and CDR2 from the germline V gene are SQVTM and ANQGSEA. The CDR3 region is CSVERQGSRWGEAFF. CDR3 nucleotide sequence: TGCAGCGTTGAGCGGCAGGGCTCCCGTTGGGGTGAAGCTTTCTTT. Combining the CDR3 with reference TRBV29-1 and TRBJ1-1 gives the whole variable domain SAVISQKPSRDICQRGTSLTIQCQVDSQVTMMFWYRQQPGQSLTLIATANQGSEATYESGFVIDKFPISRPNLTFSTLTVSNMSPEDSSIYLCSVERQGSRWGEAFFGQGTRLTVV.

The CDR3 region is CASSLVVSGNTEAFF. In nucleotides, the CDR3 is TGCGCCAGCAGCTTGGTTGTCTCGGGGAACACTGAAGCTTTCTTT. This chain connects TRBV5-1 to TRBJ1-1; D gene ambiguous. V was clipped by 0 bases and J by 1 base, with 10 bases between them. CDR1 is SGHRS and CDR2 is YFSETQ in the germline V gene. The CDR3 has 15 amino acids.

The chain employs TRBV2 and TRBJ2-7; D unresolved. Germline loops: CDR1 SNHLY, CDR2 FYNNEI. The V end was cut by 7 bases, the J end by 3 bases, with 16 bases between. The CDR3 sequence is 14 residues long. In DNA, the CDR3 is TGTGCCAGCATTCCCGGTGGTATCGGCTACGAGCAGTACTTC. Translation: CASIPGGIGYEQYF.

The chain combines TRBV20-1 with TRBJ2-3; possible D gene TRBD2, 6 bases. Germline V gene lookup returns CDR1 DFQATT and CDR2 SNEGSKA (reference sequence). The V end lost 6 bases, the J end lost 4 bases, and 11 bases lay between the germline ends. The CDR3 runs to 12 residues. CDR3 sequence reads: CSALPSADTQYF. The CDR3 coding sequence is TGCAGTGCACTTCCTAGCGCAGATACGCAGTATTTT.